Below, 30 T cell receptor beta chains from the same sample are listed, as sequenced in a study of T cell repertoires in cytomegalovirus infection (dated 2019 in TCRdb). The treatment or condition label, as the study defines it: in vitro stimulation with specific CMV peptide epitopes to enrich CMV-specific T cells. The antigens for these receptors are not known. Sequencing took place on an Illumina HiSeq 1500. Clones were called with MiXCR by TCRdb after fastp trimmed the public reads at Q25, and only in-frame beta chains were retained. Each CDR3 protein gets just one entry, which takes the most common genes and DNA from the rows behind it. The sample contains 750,000 to 900,000 distinct CDR3 sequences, 25% to 30% of them found a single time. The ten largest clones add up to roughly 13% of the sample. Sequences were derived from cultured CD8+ T cells from PBMCs, sampled from culture after CMV antigen stimulation. The receptor source for this set is a human donor in good health (CMV status not recorded). Some clones in this sample may be carry-over from other donors' samples.

This clonotype was seen a handful of times. The rearrangement joins TRBV27 to TRBJ2-3; D is ambiguous. Germline V gene sequence: CDR1 MNHEY, CDR2 SMNVEV (reference sequence). The CDR3 runs to 15 residues. V was trimmed by 5 bases and J by 7 bases, leaving 19 bases between them. In nucleotides, the CDR3 is TGTGCCAGCAGTCTCAAGGCATTTGATCCTCATACGCAGTATTTT. Translation: CASSLKAFDPHTQYF.

A few counts support this clonotype. The chain recombines TRBV28 with TRBJ2-4; D may correspond to TRBD1 or TRBD2 (5 bases each). Germline V gene sequence: CDR1 MDHEN, CDR2 SYDVKM. CDR3 length equals 15 residues. V shed 2 bases and J shed 0 bases, with 8 bases lying between them. DNA of the CDR3: TGTGCCAGCAGTTTAACCGGGACAGCCAAAAACATTCAGTACTTC. Translating it yields CASSLTGTAKNIQYF.

This clonotype occurred a few times. J is TRBJ1-5 and V is TRBV27; 7 nucleotides agree with TRBD1. CDR3 length equals 19 residues. Germline CDR1 reads MNHEY; CDR2 reads SMNVEV (reference sequence). J gave up 1 base and V 6 bases, and 18 bases lay outside the gene matches. The CDR3 coding sequence is TGTGCCAGCAGCCTTCAGCATCCCCTAAGGGGGCCAAGCAATCAGCCCCAGCATTTT. It specifies CASSLQHPLRGPSNQPQHF.

This clonotype has more than one count but fewer than ten. The chain combines TRBV6-2 or TRBV6-3 with TRBJ1-2; TRBD1 aligns across 7 bases. The CDR3 consists of 16 residues. Germline CDR1 is MNHEY and CDR2 is SVGEGT. J lost 4 bases, V lost 2 bases, and 10 bases had no gene match. The CDR3 loop is CASSYRRDSQFYGYTF. The CDR3, as DNA: TGTGCCAGCAGTTACAGGCGGGACAGCCAGTTCTATGGCTACACCTTC.

This chain uses TRBV5-4 with TRBJ1-2; D uncertain. Trimming removed 1 base from V and 7 bases from J, with 14 bases in between. Germline V CDR1 and CDR2: SGHNT, YYREEE (reference sequence). The CDR3 is 14 residues long. The CDR3 region is CASSLNRASPGYTF. CDR3 bases: TGTGCCAGCAGCTTGAACCGGGCTTCTCCTGGCTACACCTTC.

This clonotype was found a few times. This sequence joins TRBV15 and TRBJ2-1; D call uncertain. The germline V gene has CDR1 LNHNV and CDR2 YYDKDF (reference sequence). The CDR3 totals 15 residues. Trimming took 0 bases from V and 4 from J, leaving 10 bases between them. The CDR3 here is CATSREQGQYNEQFF. The CDR3 DNA follows: TGTGCCACCAGCAGAGAGCAAGGCCAATACAATGAGCAGTTCTTC. Combining the CDR3 with reference TRBV15 and TRBJ2-1 gives the whole variable domain DAMVIQNPRYQVTQFGKPVTLSCSQTLNHNVMYWYQQKSSQAPKLLFHYYDKDFNNEADTPDNFQSRRPNTSFCFLDIRSPGLGDTAMYLCATSREQGQYNEQFFGPGTRLTVL.

This clonotype was seen more than once but under ten times. This chain connects TRBV28 to TRBJ1-2; no clear D gene. The V end was cut by 3 bases, the J end by 6 bases, with 11 bases between. This CDR3 is 13 amino acids long. Germline loops: CDR1 MDHEN, CDR2 SYDVKM. CDR3 in DNA: TGTGCCAGCAGTTTGGGCAGGTTAGATGGCTACACCTTC. Translation gives CASSLGRLDGYTF.

This clonotype has just a few counts. This chain uses TRBV19 with TRBJ1-4, with D perhaps TRBD1 (5 bases). This CDR3 contains 13 residues. In germline, CDR1 is LNHDA, CDR2 SQIVND (reference sequence). Trimming took 10 bases from V and 8 from J, leaving 17 bases between them. In DNA form, the CDR3 reads TGTGCCACCATGGGGGACGAAGGGGAAAAACTGTTTTTT. Translation gives CATMGDEGEKLFF. Full variable domain (outside the CDR3, taken from reference TRBV19 and TRBJ1-4): DGGITQSPKYLFRKEGQNVTLSCEQNLNHDAMYWYRQDPGQGLRLIYYSQIVNDFQKGDIAEGYSVSREKKESFPLTVTSAQKNPTAFYLCATMGDEGEKLFFGSGTQLSVL.

The V and J genes are TRBV7-3 and TRBJ1-2; D unclear. Trimming removed 2 bases at V and 7 bases at J, with 11 bases between. The CDR3 covers 13 residues. The germline gives CDR1 SGHTA, CDR2 FQGTGA. The CDR3: CASSLGGMLGYTF. CDR3 DNA: TGTGCCAGCAGCTTAGGCGGTATGCTTGGCTACACCTTC.

The chain employs TRBV7-9 and TRBJ1-1; D perhaps matches TRBD1 (5 bases). CDR1 and CDR2 (germline): SEHNR, FQNEAQ (reference sequence). Trimming removed 5 bases at V and 5 bases at J, with 9 bases between. The CDR3 extends over 12 amino acids. CDR3 in DNA: TGTGCCAGCAGCATGGGACCTACTGAAGCTTTCTTT. It is translated as CASSMGPTEAFF.

This chain joins TRBV3-1 and TRBJ2-7; no reliable D call. V was clipped by 0 bases and J by 0 bases, with 9 bases between them. Looked up from germline, CDR1 is LGHDT and CDR2 is YNNKEL (reference sequence). This CDR3 has 15 residues. In DNA, the CDR3 is TGTGCCAGCAGCCAAGATTTGGGCGACTCCTACGAGCAGTACTTC. Protein product: CASSQDLGDSYEQYF.

The chain employs TRBV7-9 and TRBJ2-7, with 8 nucleotides matching TRBD1. This CDR3 has 15 amino acids. J lost 0 bases, V lost 8 bases, and 9 bases had no gene match. Looked up from germline, CDR1 is SEHNR and CDR2 is FQNEAQ (reference sequence). The CDR3 region is CASETIGQGSYEQYF. The DNA of the CDR3 is TGTGCCAGCGAGACGATCGGACAGGGCTCCTACGAGCAGTACTTC.

This clonotype was detected ten times or more. J is TRBJ2-5 and V is TRBV6-2 or TRBV6-3, with D possibly matching TRBD1 (5 bases). V was shortened by 6 bases and J by 7 bases, with 6 bases between the two germline ends. This CDR3 has 10 amino acids. Germline values: CDR1 MNHEY, CDR2 SVGEGT. CDR3 loop: CASSQGTQYF. The CDR3 DNA reads as TGTGCCAGCAGCCAGGGGACCCAGTACTTC.

This clonotype has a count of ten or more. The rearrangement links TRBV7-8 to TRBJ2-2; tentative D call: TRBD2 (6 bases). This CDR3 has 12 residues. Germline V lookup: CDR1 SGHVS, CDR2 FQNEAQ. Trimming left V 11 bases short and J 0 bases short, with 7 bases between. The CDR3 sequence is CAGGANTGELFF. The CDR3 nucleotides read TGTGCCGGCGGGGCGAACACCGGGGAGCTGTTTTTT.

The chain is built from TRBV2 and TRBJ1-2, with D perhaps TRBD1 (5 bases). The CDR3 contains 14 residues. The V end lost 1 base, the J end lost 6 bases, and 12 bases lay between the germline ends. Per the germline V gene, CDR1 is SNHLY and CDR2 is FYNNEI. CDR3 in amino acids: CASSEGWGENGYTF. Written as DNA, the CDR3 is TGTGCCAGCAGTGAAGGGTGGGGGGAGAATGGCTACACCTTC.

The chain is built from TRBV4-1 and TRBJ1-1; D call uncertain. Trimming stripped 0 bases from V and 5 bases from J, with 10 bases between. CDR3 size: 14 residues. Germline-derived CDR1 and CDR2 are MGHRA and YSYEKL. As DNA, the CDR3 is TGCGCCAGCAGCCAAGAGAGTGAGTGGACTGAAGCTTTCTTT. As protein: CASSQESEWTEAFF.

This clonotype was recorded many times. The rearrangement joins TRBV27 to TRBJ1-1; no definite D call. The CDR3 is made up of 13 amino acids. Per germline, CDR1 MNHEY and CDR2 SMNVEV (reference sequence). Deletions cut 6 bases from V and 0 bases from J, with 8 bases between. The CDR3 reads CASSLNMNTEAFF. DNA of the CDR3: TGTGCCAGCAGCCTGAACATGAACACTGAAGCTTTCTTT.

This clonotype has just a few counts. The V call is TRBV12-3 or TRBV12-4, the J call TRBJ2-7; D gene ambiguous. This CDR3 has 12 residues. Trimming removed 3 bases from V and 6 bases from J, with 9 bases in between. The CDR3 loop is CASSFFGTEQYV. The CDR3 bases are TGTGCCAGCAGTTTTTTCGGCACCGAGCAGTACGTC.

The V gene is TRBV7-9, the J gene TRBJ2-5; D is perhaps TRBD1 (6 bases). The CDR3 spans 14 residues. The V end was cut by 2 bases, the J end by 4 bases, with 11 bases between. Germline CDR1 reads SEHNR; CDR2 reads FQNEAQ (reference sequence). The CDR3 spells CASSLTGSLETQYF. The CDR3 DNA reads as TGTGCCAGCAGCTTAACAGGGTCCTTAGAGACCCAGTACTTC.

This clonotype has more than one count but fewer than ten. At one end, the junction sequence differs from germline, possibly due to a read error. V usage is TRBV7-7 and J usage is TRBJ2-2, with D perhaps matching TRBD1 (6 bases). Germline loops: CDR1 SSHAT, CDR2 FNYEAQ (reference sequence). The CDR3 totals 15 residues. The CDR3 sequence: CASSYQAGAVGELFF. The CDR3 DNA follows: TGTGCTAGCAGCTATCAGGCAGGGGCGGTCGGGGAGCTGTTTTTT. Using reference TRBV7-7 and TRBJ2-2 for the parts outside the CDR3, the full variable domain is GAGVSQSPRYKVTKRGQDVTLRCDPISSHATLYWYQQALGQGPEFLTYFNYEAQPDKSGLPSDRFSAERPEGSISTLTIQRTEQRDSAMYRCASSYQAGAVGELFFGEGSRLTVL.

This clonotype occurred many times. This chain connects TRBV7-2 to TRBJ2-1; D is uncertain. V was pared by 1 base and J by 4 bases, with 5 bases between. Per the germline V gene, CDR1 is SGHTA and CDR2 is FQGNSA. The CDR3 sequence is 13 residues long. The CDR3 DNA reads as TGTGCCAGCAGCTTAGTTAGATACAATGAGCAGTTCTTC. As protein: CASSLVRYNEQFF.

This clonotype was seen a handful of times. The J gene is TRBJ1-1, the V gene TRBV12-3 or TRBV12-4, with D maybe TRBD1 (6 bases). This CDR3 is 13 amino acids long. With 8 bases removed from V and 4 bases from J, the gap between germline ends came to 14 bases. DNA of the CDR3: TGTGCCAGCTCACTCGGGGACATCACTGAAGCTTTCTTT. This codes for CASSLGDITEAFF.

The sample holds a few counts of this clonotype. The V gene is TRBV7-9, the J gene TRBJ1-2; no reliable D call. Trimming removed 1 base from V and 6 bases from J, with 12 bases in between. Germline assignment: CDR1 SEHNR and CDR2 FQNEAQ (reference sequence). The CDR3 is 14 residues long. Here the CDR3 DNA reads TGTGCCAGCAGCTTAGTCTGGGATCCCAATGGCTACACCTTC. It encodes CASSLVWDPNGYTF.

Only a few counts were recorded for this clonotype. A much more abundant neighbour one base away suggests this may be a read error. The rearrangement joins TRBV6-1 to TRBJ2-2; TRBD2 might be the D (6 bases). The CDR3 consists of 13 residues. Germline V gene sequence: CDR1 MNHNS, CDR2 SASEGT. V dropped 6 bases and J dropped 4 bases, with 9 bases sitting between them. The DNA for the CDR3 is TGTGCCAGCAGCTGGAGGGGCACCGGGGAGCTGTTTTTT. Translated: CASSWRGTGELFF.

CDR3 in DNA: TGTGCCAGTAGTATATACAGAGGGGGCATGAACACTGAAGCTTTCTTT. As protein: CASSIYRGGMNTEAFF. This chain uses TRBV19 with TRBJ1-1; 7 bases fit TRBD1. The CDR3 is made up of 16 amino acids. V trimming: 2 bases; J trimming: 0 bases; junction bases outside the gene matches: 6. Looked up from germline, CDR1 is LNHDA and CDR2 is SQIVND (reference sequence).

Ten or more counts support this clonotype. The chain has TRBV7-8 and TRBJ1-2; tentatively, D is TRBD1 (5 bases). CDR1 is SGHVS, CDR2 FQNEAQ, per germline. Trimming took 4 bases from V and 8 from J, leaving 23 bases between them. The CDR3 is made up of 16 amino acids. The CDR3 spells CASSSILWGTSGGYTF. The CDR3 DNA reads as TGTGCCAGCAGCTCCATCCTGTGGGGCACCTCGGGAGGCTACACCTTC.

This rearrangement joins TRBV4-2 to TRBJ2-5; D remains ambiguous. This CDR3 has 15 amino acids. Trimming pared 0 bases from V and 1 base from J, leaving 9 bases between. The germline gives CDR1 LGHNA, CDR2 YNFKEQ. CDR3 amino acids: CASSQDSGSQETQYF. The CDR3 nucleotides are TGTGCCAGCAGCCAAGATTCAGGCAGCCAAGAGACCCAGTACTTC.

V and J are TRBV12-3 or TRBV12-4 and TRBJ2-1, with D unclear. This CDR3 comprises 13 residues. The V gene lost 1 base and the J gene lost 9 bases, with 10 bases spanning the gap. CDR3 in amino acids: CASSLVPWGEQFF. As DNA, the CDR3 is TGTGCCAGCAGTTTAGTTCCGTGGGGTGAGCAGTTCTTC.

This clonotype was recorded a few times. The chain carries TRBV6-2 or TRBV6-3 and TRBJ2-7, with no clear D. Deletions cut 0 bases from V and 3 bases from J, with 12 bases between. Per the germline V gene, CDR1 is MNHEY and CDR2 is SVGEGT. The CDR3 covers 15 residues. The CDR3 region has the DNA TGTGCCAGCAGTTACTCAAAAAGGACGGGCTACGAGCAGTACGTC. Translating it yields CASSYSKRTGYEQYV.

The chain has TRBV7-9 and TRBJ1-1; D gene uncertain. This CDR3 comprises 14 residues. Per the germline V gene, CDR1 is SEHNR and CDR2 is FQNEAQ (reference sequence). The V gene lost 7 bases and the J gene lost 0 bases, with 12 bases spanning the gap. This chain's CDR3 is CASNSGRLNTEAFF. The CDR3 DNA sequence: TGTGCCAGCAACAGTGGGCGGCTGAACACTGAAGCTTTCTTT.